This T cell receptor (beta chain) was captured by sequencing in a study of CD8 T cells in ankylosing spondylitis (dated by TCRdb to 2016 to 2017). Notes on the research overall: T cell receptor beta repertoires were profiled in healthy donors and ankylosing spondylitis patients so that disease-linked TCR variants could be found. The full study cohort was made up of about 24 ankylosing spondylitis patients and about a hundred healthy donors. Peripheral blood samples were taken, and synovial fluid was additionally collected from ankylosing spondylitis patients.

The CDR3 covers 14 residues, taking in both the cysteine and the phenylalanine. The entry retains the CDR3 DNA only, 42 bases that are in frame from base 1. The germline V gene supplies CDR1 SGHRS and CDR2 YFSETQ. V was cut back by 3 bases and J by 2 bases, leaving a gap of 11 bases between them. General conclusions and limits of the study: Some of the motif variants had been reported before in the synovial fluid and blood of reactive arthritis patients, a finding that suggests common disease-initiation mechanisms. In peripheral blood, the disease-linked clones were found at relatively low frequencies and had a CD8+ phenotype. Blood from ankylosing spondylitis patients appeared to be characterized by a TCR beta motif composed of under 10 highly homologous amino acid variants. The disease-linked clones were reported to be significantly enriched in matched synovial fluid samples from ankylosing spondylitis patients.

The instrument was an Illumina HiSeq 2500. Quantitative 5'-RACE with molecular barcodes was the method used to prepare the TCR beta libraries. For the original study's pipeline: A new computational method, built on a probabilistic model of VDJ rearrangement, was used to identify disease-linked TCR variants. TCRdb reprocessed the public reads (quality trimming at Q25 with fastp, clone calling with MiXCR) and kept in-frame beta chains. Records with the same CDR3 protein are collapsed into one entry carrying the most frequent genes and DNA. V and J calls and clone size were set by TCRdb, not the authors. A total of 500,000 or so distinct CDR3 sequences appear in this sample, 5.3% of them only once. The ten largest clones add up to around 3.4% of the sample. This clonotype was recorded many times. No antigen is known for it. No much larger clone exists at a distance of one base, and base qualities are not known.

The sequencing input was blood, either unsorted or a sorted T cell fraction (not recorded which). The V and J segments used are TRBV5-1 and TRBJ2-5; the D gene is perhaps TRBD1, on 6 matching bases. The sequence was obtained from a male donor with ankylosing spondylitis. The CDR3 protein is CASSSTGFQETQYF. The nucleotide sequence reads as follows: TGCGCCAGCAGCTCAACAGGGTTTCAAGAGACCCAGTACTTC.